Detailed here is one T cell receptor beta chain. This entry comes from a study of shared clonotypes between healthy human individuals. Sequenced by immunoSEQ multiplex PCR; TCRdb stores in-frame clones only, minus some. The sample records 1,400,000 or so clones, less than 99% being singletons. The CDR3 spans 18 residues. With V trimmed by 2 bases and J by 0 bases, 10 bases remained unmatched. In germline, CDR1 is SGHAT, CDR2 FQNNGV. The sequence derives from a man aged 25 to 40 in good health. The sequencing sample was made of naive CD4+ T cells sorted from blood. Subset: CD45RA+ positively selected. The genes are TRBV11-2 and TRBJ1-3; 7 bases fit TRBD1. The CDR3 nucleotides are TGTGCCAGCAGCTTACGGAGACAGGGCGATTCCTCTGGAAACACCATATATTTT. This gives the protein CASSLRRQGDSSGNTIYF.